This T cell receptor beta chain comes out of a study of molecular identifiers for immune sequencing clone quantification. Study-wide results and limits: Over 99% of effector molecules, yet under 1% of naive-cell molecules, were held by clones above 20 RNA copies.

This clonotype was found many times. Its antigen is as yet unknown. Sorting defined naive CD8 T cells as CD8+CD4-CCR7+CD45RA+. Previously described methods and listed TCR primers produced bulk TCR libraries. A single record per CDR3 protein comes from TCRdb applying MiXCR to the PCR reads. Of a few hundred thousand distinct CDR3 sequences in the sample, around a fifth were seen once. The germline CDR1 and CDR2 sequences are SGDLS and YYNGEE. Between the trimmed V and J ends, which lost 2 bases and 0 bases, there was a span of 0 bases. The CDR3 totals 12 residues. What was sequenced was naive CD8+ T cells from blood, with Jurkat cell RNA spiked in. Subset described: FACS-sorted CD8+CD4-CCR7+CD45RA+ naive T cells. This chain connects TRBV9 to TRBJ2-1; D gene ambiguous. This sequence originates from a human donor in good health. Some libraries in this study had Jurkat cell RNA spiked in. CDR3 nucleotides: TGTGCCAGCAGCGTCTCCTACAATGAGCAGTTCTTC. Its translation is CASSVSYNEQFF.